This T cell receptor beta chain originates from a study of blood T cell repertoires in COVID-19. In the original workflow: Reference gene primer amplification yielded estimated nucleated cell counts. Sequencing used immunoSEQ multiplex PCR; TCRdb keeps in-frame clones, though not all of them. That table gives V, J and clone size, and the DNA gave D and trimming. The sample records 70,000 to 95,000 clones, approximately 89% being singletons. The germline V gene encodes CDR1 MGHRA and CDR2 YSYEKL. The CDR3 has 16 residues. The V end lost 0 bases, the J end lost 0 bases, and 9 bases lay between the germline ends.

The sample comprised peripheral blood. The clonotype was recovered from a man in his forties or fifties with COVID-19, enrolled during active disease. This chain joins TRBV4-1 and TRBJ1-3; no clear D. The CDR3 reads CASSQDHAGSGNTIYF. The CDR3 DNA follows: TGCGCCAGCAGCCAAGATCATGCAGGCTCTGGAAACACCATATATTTT.